These T cell receptor beta chains were read from a single sample in a study of blood T cell repertoires in COVID-19. The repertoire was sequenced with immunoSEQ multiplex PCR; TCRdb's copy has only in-frame clones and lacks some. This sample has about 300,000 clones, with nearly 90% found just once. The sequenced sample consisted of PBMCs or T cells enriched from blood (not recorded which). These receptors came from a woman younger than 45 who had recovered from COVID-19. Each CDR3 is given with its conserved first and last residue. A D gene is named only where the DNA matches it firmly. Clone size is given for some rows only: seen once, a few or many times, or a class if the clone is expanded.

J gene: TRBJ1-2
D gene: TRBD1
V gene: TRBV30
clone size: few
CDR3 DNA: TGTGCCTGGAGTCTCGCTGAACAGGGGAACTATGGCTACACCTTC
CDR3 protein: CAWSLAEQGNYGYTF

J gene: TRBJ1-1
D gene: .
V gene: TRBV9
clone size: once
CDR3 DNA: TGTGCCAGCAGCGTAGAGGCTGCGGCTGAAGCTTTCTTT
CDR3 protein: CASSVEAAAEAFF

J gene: TRBJ2-7
D gene: TRBD1
V gene: TRBV9
clone size: .
CDR3 DNA: TGTGCCAGCAGTCCCACCGGGACAGGGGACTACGAGCAGTACTTC
CDR3 protein: CASSPTGTGDYEQYF

J gene: TRBJ2-5
D gene: TRBD1
V gene: TRBV6-5
clone size: .
CDR3 DNA: TGTGCCAGCAGTTACTCGGGACAGGGATTAGGAGAGACCCAGTACTTC
CDR3 protein: CASSYSGQGLGETQYF

J gene: TRBJ1-2
D gene: .
V gene: TRBV6-5
clone size: .
CDR3 DNA: TGTGCCAGCACCGGGGGGGGGATAAACTATGGCTACACCTTC
CDR3 protein: CASTGGGINYGYTF

J gene: TRBJ2-2
D gene: .
V gene: TRBV29-1
clone size: .
CDR3 DNA: TGCAGCACGACAGACACCGGGGAGCTGTTTTTT
CDR3 protein: CSTTDTGELFF

J gene: TRBJ2-5
D gene: TRBD2
V gene: TRBV18
clone size: .
CDR3 DNA: TGTGCCAGCTCACCACCACCAACGAGCGGGGGTGGGGAGACCCAGTACTTC
CDR3 protein: CASSPPPTSGGGETQYF

J gene: TRBJ1-2
D gene: .
V gene: TRBV11-2
clone size: .
CDR3 DNA: TGTGCCAGCAGCTTAGGGGGCAGCCTGACCTTC
CDR3 protein: CASSLGGSLTF

J gene: TRBJ1-1
D gene: .
V gene: TRBV12-2
clone size: .
CDR3 DNA: TGTGCAAGTCGCTTAGCGCAGGTAGAAGCTTTCTTT
CDR3 protein: CASRLAQVEAFF

J gene: TRBJ1-1
D gene: .
V gene: TRBV24-1
clone size: .
CDR3 DNA: TGTGCCACCTTAAGTAGGGAGGGAGAAGCTTTCTTT
CDR3 protein: CATLSREGEAFF